This T cell receptor (beta chain) is drawn from a study of CD8 T cells in ankylosing spondylitis. The study's findings and limits: Characteristic, it appeared, of ankylosing spondylitis blood was a TCR beta motif of 7 or 8 highly homologous variants.

In its sample, this clonotype was seen a few times. As yet, its antigen is unknown. Trimming cost V 0 bases and J 6 bases; bases outside gene matches: 7. This CDR3 spans 17 amino acids. Germline lookup yields CDR1 MGHRA and CDR2 YSYEKL. TCRdb re-derived calls from the 5' RACE reads in MiXCR, one entry per CDR3 protein. The sample contains approximately 260,000 distinct CDR3 sequences, roughly 18% of which appear only once. The V and J genes are TRBV4-1 and TRBJ2-2; 10 positions match TRBD1. Sequences were obtained from blood, either unsorted or a sorted T cell fraction (not recorded which). The clonotype comes from a male donor with ankylosing spondylitis or in good health (not recorded which). The CDR3 spells CASSQEIGTGVSGELFF. The CDR3 DNA reads TGCGCCAGCAGCCAAGAGATTGGGACAGGGGTCTCCGGGGAGCTGTTTTTT.